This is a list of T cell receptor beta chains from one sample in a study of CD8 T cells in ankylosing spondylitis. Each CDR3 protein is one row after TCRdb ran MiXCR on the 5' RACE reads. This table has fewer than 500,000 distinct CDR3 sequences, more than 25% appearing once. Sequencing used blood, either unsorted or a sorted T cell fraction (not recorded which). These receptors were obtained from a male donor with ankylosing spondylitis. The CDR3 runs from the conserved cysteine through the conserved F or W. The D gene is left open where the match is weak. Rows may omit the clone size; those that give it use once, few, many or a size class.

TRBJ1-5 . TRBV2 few CASSVYEGLSNQPQHF TGTGCCAGCAGTGTTTATGAAGGACTTAGCAATCAGCCCCAGCATTTT
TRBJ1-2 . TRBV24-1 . CATSDDPISYGYTF TGTGCCACCAGTGATGACCCTATAAGCTATGGCTACACCTTC
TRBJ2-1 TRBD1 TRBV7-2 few CASSSGQVSYNEQFF TGTGCCAGCAGCTCTGGACAGGTCTCCTACAATGAGCAGTTCTTC
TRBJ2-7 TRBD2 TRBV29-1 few CSVSIGGGYEQYF TGCAGCGTATCTATCGGCGGGGGGTACGAGCAGTACTTC
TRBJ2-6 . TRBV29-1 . CSAQQDEQANVLTF TGCAGCGCCCAACAGGACGAGCAGGCCAACGTCCTGACTTTC
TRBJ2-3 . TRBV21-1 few CASSKDLREGSTDTQYF TGTGCCAGCAGCAAAGACTTGCGGGAGGGGAGCACAGATACGCAGTATTTT
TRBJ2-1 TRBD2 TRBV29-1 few CSVDAPFASGTYNEQFF TGCAGCGTTGACGCACCTTTTGCTAGCGGGACATACAATGAGCAGTTCTTC
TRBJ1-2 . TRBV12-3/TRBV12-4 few CASSGFYGYTF TGTGCCAGTTCGGGGTTCTATGGCTACACCTTC
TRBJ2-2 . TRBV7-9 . CASSDRAGTNTGELFF TGTGCCAGCAGTGACAGGGCGGGGACGAACACCGGGGAGCTGTTTTTT
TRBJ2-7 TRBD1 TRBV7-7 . CASSQDGQGAYEQYF TGTGCCAGCAGCCAGGACGGACAGGGGGCTTACGAGCAGTACTTC
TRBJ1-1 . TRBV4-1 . CASSQSGQTEAFF TGCGCCAGCAGCCAATCAGGACAGACTGAAGCTTTCTTT
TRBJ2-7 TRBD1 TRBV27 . CASSWRGQEVYEQYF TGTGCCAGCTCCTGGCGGGGACAGGAGGTCTACGAGCAGTACTTC
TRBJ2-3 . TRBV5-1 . CASSLTAAMVDTQYF TGCGCCAGCAGCTTGACGGCGGCAATGGTAGATACGCAGTATTTT
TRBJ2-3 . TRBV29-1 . CSVTQGYTDTQYF TGCAGCGTGACCCAAGGGTACACAGATACGCAGTATTTT
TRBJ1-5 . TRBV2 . CASGSTSNQPQHF TGTGCCAGCGGGTCTACGAGCAATCAGCCCCAGCATTTT
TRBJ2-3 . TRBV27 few CASSFHDTQYF TGTGCCAGCAGTTTCCACGATACGCAGTATTTT
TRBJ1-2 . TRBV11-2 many CASSLWEGSEGYTF TGTGCCAGCAGCTTATGGGAAGGATCTGAGGGCTACACCTTC
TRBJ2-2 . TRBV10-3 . CAISTEIFANSGELFF TGTGCCATCAGTACGGAAATTTTCGCGAACAGCGGGGAGCTGTTTTTT
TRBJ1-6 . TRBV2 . CASSEDSFNSPLHF TGTGCCAGCAGTGAAGATTCCTTTAATTCACCCCTCCACTTT
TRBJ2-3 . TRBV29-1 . CSVARGTDTQYF TGCAGCGTTGCTCGGGGCACAGATACGCAGTATTTT
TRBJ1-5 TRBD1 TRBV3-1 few CASSRSRGKDQPQHF TGTGCCAGCAGCCGCAGCAGGGGGAAAGATCAGCCCCAGCATTTT
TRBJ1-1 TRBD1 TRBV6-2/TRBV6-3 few CASRDSMNTEAFF TGTGCCAGCCGGGACAGCATGAACACTGAAGCTTTCTTT
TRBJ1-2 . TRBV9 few CASSADPGFGYGYTF TGTGCCAGCAGCGCCGACCCGGGGTTCGGCTATGGCTACACCTTC
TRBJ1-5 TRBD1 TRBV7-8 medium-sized CASSPLQGGDQPQHF TGTGCCAGCAGCCCCCTACAGGGGGGAGATCAGCCCCAGCATTTT
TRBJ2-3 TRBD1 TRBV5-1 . CASSPRQGKFTDTQYF TGCGCCAGCAGCCCTCGACAGGGAAAATTCACAGATACGCAGTATTTT
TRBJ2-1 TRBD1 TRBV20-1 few CSARVGTGRNEQFF TGCAGTGCTAGGGTGGGGACAGGAAGAAATGAGCAGTTCTTC
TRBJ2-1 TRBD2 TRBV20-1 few CSATASGIGGEQFF TGCAGTGCTACCGCCAGCGGGATCGGGGGTGAGCAGTTCTTC
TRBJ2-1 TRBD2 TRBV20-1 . CSAVAGGPGNEQFF TGCAGTGCTGTAGCGGGAGGGCCTGGAAATGAGCAGTTCTTC
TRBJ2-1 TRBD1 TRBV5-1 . CASSLAEGGDEQFF TGCGCCAGCAGCTTGGCCGAAGGGGGCGATGAGCAGTTCTTC
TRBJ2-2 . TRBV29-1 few CSTTHNTGELFF TGCAGCACAACACATAACACCGGGGAGCTGTTTTTT
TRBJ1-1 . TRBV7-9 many CASRYDGNTEAFF TGTGCCAGCAGATATGACGGGAACACTGAAGCTTTCTTT
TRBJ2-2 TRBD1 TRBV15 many CATRGDREDTGELFF TGTGCCACCAGAGGGGACAGGGAAGACACCGGGGAGCTGTTTTTT
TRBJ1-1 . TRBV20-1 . CSARDPGAENLRAFF TGCAGTGCTAGAGATCCCGGGGCCGAAAACCTAAGGGCTTTCTTT
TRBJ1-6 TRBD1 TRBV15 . CATSRPQGGGSPLHF TGTGCCACCAGCAGGCCCCAGGGGGGGGGCTCCCCCCTCCACTTT
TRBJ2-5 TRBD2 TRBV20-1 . CSASNQLAGGETQYF TGCAGTGCTAGTAACCAACTAGCGGGAGGAGAGACCCAGTACTTC
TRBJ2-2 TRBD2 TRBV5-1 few CASTPSSGIGELFF TGCGCCAGCACCCCCTCCAGCGGGATCGGGGAGCTGTTTTTT
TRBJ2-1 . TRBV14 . CASSQNRVNEQFF TGTGCCAGCAGCCAGAACAGGGTAAATGAGCAGTTCTTC
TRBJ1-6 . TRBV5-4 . CASSPDRGSSPLHF TGTGCCAGCAGCCCCGATCGGGGGAGTTCACCCCTCCACTTT